The rows below give T cell receptor beta chains drawn from one sample of a study of blood T cell repertoires in COVID-19. Produced via immunoSEQ multiplex PCR; TCRdb's table is partial and in-frame only. The table records 45,000 to 60,000 clones, 86% of them present only once. Sample: peripheral blood. These receptor sequences come from a man in his sixties with active or convalescent COVID-19. CDR3s include the opening cysteine and the closing phenylalanine or tryptophan. Each record gives: V gene, clone size, D gene, J gene, CDR3 DNA, CDR3 protein. The D gene is left open where the match is weak. Clone size is not always given. Where it is, it says once, few, many or a class for expanded clones.

>TRBV6-2/TRBV6-3|once|TRBD1|TRBJ1-6
TGTGCCAGCAGTTACTCCGGGACAGCATATAATTCACCCCTCCACTTT
CASSYSGTAYNSPLHF
>TRBV10-3|NA|NA|TRBJ2-7
TGTGCCATCAGTTCGGGACTCAACTACGAGCAGTACTTC
CAISSGLNYEQYF
>TRBV5-5|NA|NA|TRBJ1-2
TGTGCCAGCAGCTTGGCTGGGCAGCTCTATGGCTACACCTTC
CASSLAGQLYGYTF
>TRBV5-5|NA|TRBD2|TRBJ2-3
TGTGCCAGCAGCTTAAGACTAGCGGGGAGCACAGATACGCAGTATTTT
CASSLRLAGSTDTQYF
>TRBV5-1|NA|NA|TRBJ1-1
TGCGCCAGCAGCCTGGATCGGAGCCCAAGTGAAGGAGAAGCTTTCTTT
CASSLDRSPSEGEAFF
>TRBV6-2/TRBV6-3|NA|NA|TRBJ1-2
TGTGCCAGCAGTTACTCGTCGCACCTAATCTATGGCTACACCTTC
CASSYSSHLIYGYTF
>TRBV24-1|NA|NA|TRBJ2-5
TGTGCCACCAGTCCCCAGGGTCAAGAGACCCAGTACTTC
CATSPQGQETQYF
>TRBV7-8|NA|TRBD2|TRBJ2-7
TGTGCCAGCAGCCGAGCGGCGGGAGCCTACGAGCAGTACTTC
CASSRAAGAYEQYF
>TRBV4-3|few|NA|TRBJ1-1
TGCGCCAGCAGCCTTACACCCAACACTGAAGCTTTCTTT
CASSLTPNTEAFF
>TRBV7-9|NA|NA|TRBJ1-4
TGTGCCAGCAGCCGAGGAGGGGAAGAAGAAAAACTGTTTTTT
CASSRGGEEEKLFF
>TRBV15|NA|NA|TRBJ1-5
TGTGCCACCAGCAGAGATCGCGGGGGCGATCAGCCCCAGCATTTT
CATSRDRGGDQPQHF
>TRBV7-9|NA|TRBD2|TRBJ2-1
TGTGCCAGCAGCTTAGGTTCTAGCGGGGGTTACAATGAGCAGTTCTTC
CASSLGSSGGYNEQFF
>TRBV2|NA|NA|TRBJ1-4
TGTGCCAGCGCGTATTTTTCTTATGAAAAACTGTTTTTT
CASAYFSYEKLFF
>TRBV28|NA|TRBD1|TRBJ1-2
TGTGCCAGCAGACGACAGGGACCTAACTATGGCTACACCTTC
CASRRQGPNYGYTF
>TRBV15|NA|NA|TRBJ1-5
TGTGCCACCAGCAGAGATCGTAGCAATCAGCCCCAGCATTTT
CATSRDRSNQPQHF
>TRBV9|NA|NA|TRBJ1-2
TGTGCCAGCAGCGTAGACCCGGGGAATGGCTACACCTTC
CASSVDPGNGYTF
>TRBV3-1/TRBV3-2|NA|NA|TRBJ2-1
TGTGCCAGCCGGGAAGGGTCCTACAATGAGCAGTTCTTC
CASREGSYNEQFF